These T cell receptor beta chains were read from a single sample in a study of response to subunit inactivated influenza vaccine. A single record per CDR3 protein comes from TCRdb applying MiXCR to the RT-PCR reads. The sample lists about 610,000 distinct CDR3 sequences, around 15% seen once, with around 10% in the top ten. The sample consisted of PBMCs from blood, taken less than 13 days after vaccination. All receptors come from a man over 45 who received an inactivated influenza vaccine. The CDR3 runs from the conserved cysteine through the conserved F or W. The D gene is left open where the match is weak. Some rows have no size entry. The others give once, few or many, or a class for an expanded clone.

D: TRBD2
V: TRBV9
J: TRBJ2-3
size: few
DNA: TGTGCCAGCAGCGGGCCGACTAGCGGGAGGCCAGATACGCAGTATTTT
CDR3: CASSGPTSGRPDTQYF

D: .
V: TRBV15
J: TRBJ1-1
size: .
DNA: TGTGCCACCAGAAGAGTCCCATTGAACACTGAAGCTTTCTTT
CDR3: CATRRVPLNTEAFF

D: .
V: TRBV29-1
J: TRBJ1-4
size: .
DNA: TGCAGCGTCCTTAACCAAGGTGGCGAAAAACTGTTTTTT
CDR3: CSVLNQGGEKLFF

D: .
V: TRBV5-1
J: TRBJ2-1
size: many
DNA: TGCGCCAGCAGCTTGAGCGCAGCCTACAATGAGCAGTTCTTC
CDR3: CASSLSAAYNEQFF

D: .
V: TRBV30
J: TRBJ2-3
size: .
DNA: TGTGCCTGGAGAAGGTCAGATACGCAGTATTTT
CDR3: CAWRRSDTQYF

D: .
V: TRBV7-9
J: TRBJ1-4
size: few
DNA: TGTGCCAGCAGCCCCGGACAGATGAATGAAAAACTGTTTTTT
CDR3: CASSPGQMNEKLFF

D: TRBD2
V: TRBV12-3/TRBV12-4
J: TRBJ2-1
size: many
DNA: TGTGCCAGCAGTTTAGGCGCGGGGGGTCTCAATGAGCAGTTCTTC
CDR3: CASSLGAGGLNEQFF

D: TRBD2
V: TRBV11-2
J: TRBJ2-1
size: many
DNA: TGTGCCAGCAGCTTTTTCGGGCAGGGACTAGCGATCTACAATGAGCAGTTCTTC
CDR3: CASSFFGQGLAIYNEQFF

D: TRBD1
V: TRBV29-1
J: TRBJ2-1
size: few
DNA: TGCAGCGTTGAGGGACAGGACTACAATGAGCAGTTCTTC
CDR3: CSVEGQDYNEQFF

D: TRBD1
V: TRBV3-1
J: TRBJ1-2
size: .
DNA: TGTGCCAGCACCACCAAATCCCAGGGGGTTGGCTACACCTTC
CDR3: CASTTKSQGVGYTF

D: TRBD2
V: TRBV24-1
J: TRBJ2-5
size: .
DNA: TGTGCCACCAGCACTAGCGGGAGTATGTCAGAGACCCAGTACTTC
CDR3: CATSTSGSMSETQYF

D: .
V: TRBV11-2
J: TRBJ2-7
size: few
DNA: TGTGCCAGCAGCCAGGGACTCGCCGCCTACGAGCAGTACTTC
CDR3: CASSQGLAAYEQYF

D: .
V: TRBV7-2
J: TRBJ2-7
size: .
DNA: TGTGCCAGCACCTCCCCAGAGAGAGGCAACGAGCAGTACTTC
CDR3: CASTSPERGNEQYF

D: .
V: TRBV5-1
J: TRBJ2-2
size: .
DNA: TGCGCCAGTGGGGACGGCGGTATCACCGGGGAGCTGTTTTTT
CDR3: CASGDGGITGELFF

D: .
V: TRBV7-2
J: TRBJ1-4
size: few
DNA: TGTGCCAGCAGCCCCCGGCCAGGGACGAATGAAAAACTGTTTTTT
CDR3: CASSPRPGTNEKLFF

D: .
V: TRBV5-5
J: TRBJ2-2
size: .
DNA: TGTGCCAGCAGCCCTCAGGGGCGAGGCACCGGGGAGCTGTTTTTT
CDR3: CASSPQGRGTGELFF

D: .
V: TRBV24-1
J: TRBJ2-3
size: .
DNA: TGTGCCACCAGTGAGCTGGCAACAGGGTCAGATACGCAGTATTTT
CDR3: CATSELATGSDTQYF

D: .
V: TRBV20-1
J: TRBJ2-7
size: .
DNA: TGCAGTGCTAGAGACCTGACAGGTTGGGCCTACGAGCAGTACTTC
CDR3: CSARDLTGWAYEQYF

D: TRBD1
V: TRBV14
J: TRBJ2-7
size: .
DNA: TGTGCCAGCAGCCGAGAGGATTACAGGGGAACTCCCTACGAGCAGTACTTC
CDR3: CASSREDYRGTPYEQYF

D: .
V: TRBV11-2
J: TRBJ2-3
size: .
DNA: TGTGCCAGCAGGGACTCCGGTCTTACGCAGTATTTT
CDR3: CASRDSGLTQYF

D: .
V: TRBV10-3
J: TRBJ2-3
size: few
DNA: TGTGCCATCAGGGCCTTGAGCGGGACAGATACGCAGTATTTT
CDR3: CAIRALSGTDTQYF

D: .
V: TRBV7-3
J: TRBJ2-2
size: .
DNA: TGTGCCAGCAGCCCAACGTCCCCGGGACTCACCGCCGGGACCGGGGAGCTGTTTTTT
CDR3: CASSPTSPGLTAGTGELFF

D: TRBD1
V: TRBV12-3/TRBV12-4
J: TRBJ2-5
size: .
DNA: TGTGCCAGCACACAGAGACAGGGTTTATGGGAGACCCAGTACTTC
CDR3: CASTQRQGLWETQYF